Below, one T cell receptor (beta chain) is given with its context. Compared with germline, one end of the junction differs, possibly owing to a read error. Clones were read by immunoSEQ multiplex PCR, and TCRdb kept only the in-frame ones, dropping some. The table lists around 51,000 clones, about 87% of them singletons. The data originate from a study of OX40 agonist ivuxolimab in advanced cancers. In germline, CDR1 is MNHEY, CDR2 SMNVEV (reference sequence). The CDR3 sequence is 11 residues long. The rearrangement joins TRBV27 to TRBJ2-1; a possible D gene is TRBD2 (5 bases). The receptor was derived from an adult with an advanced solid tumor such as melanoma, head and neck, liver or kidney cancer. The starting material was CD4+ or CD8+ T cells sorted from blood, obtained in a trial of the OX40 agonist ivuxolimab. CDR3 coding DNA: TGTGCCAGCATTTTAGGGAGTGAGCAGTTCTTC. Translation: CASILGSEQFF.